These 8 T cell receptor beta chains originate from one sample sequenced in a study of cytomegalovirus exposure and HLA in healthy donors. Researchers ran the PCR with 60 Vbeta and 13 Jbeta primers. Using immunoSEQ multiplex PCR, the repertoire was profiled, and TCRdb retains in-frame clones only, with some absent. The sample holds some 60,000 clones, 75% to 85% seen once. The specimen was PBMCs. Source of these receptors: a woman aged 40 to 50 in good health and CMV-seronegative.

The genes are TRBV28 and TRBJ1-1, with 8 positions matching TRBD1. The length of the CDR3 is 16 residues. V lost 5 bases and J lost 4; bases outside the gene matches: 12. Germline V lookup: CDR1 MDHEN, CDR2 SYDVKM. The CDR3 sequence: CASSPNRGILGTEAFF. The CDR3 DNA follows: TGTGCCAGCAGTCCGAACAGGGGGATTCTGGGCACTGAAGCTTTCTTT.

This chain links TRBV7-3 with TRBJ2-1, with 7 positions matching TRBD2. CDR1 and CDR2 (germline): SGHTA, FQGTGA. J gave up 2 bases and V 4 bases, and 5 bases lay outside the gene matches. The CDR3 loop spans 15 amino acids. The CDR3 DNA follows: TGTGCCAGCAGCTCATCTAGCGGAACCTACAATGAGCAGTTCTTC. This codes for CASSSSSGTYNEQFF.

The chain couples TRBV9 to TRBJ2-1, with 11 bases matching TRBD2. CDR3 length equals 15 residues. J lost 3 bases, V lost 3 bases, and 2 bases had no gene match. CDR1 is SGDLS and CDR2 is YYNGEE in the germline V gene. In DNA, the CDR3 is TGTGCCAGCAGCGGCACTAGCGGGGGCTACAATGAGCAGTTCTTC. Amino acid sequence: CASSGTSGGYNEQFF. Full variable domain (missing parts from reference TRBV9 and TRBJ2-1): DSGVTQTPKHLITATGQRVTLRCSPRSGDLSVYWYQQSLDQGLQFLIQYYNGEERAKGNILERFSAQQFPDLHSELNLSSLELGDSALYFCASSGTSGGYNEQFFGPGTRLTVL.

This clone was found a few times. This chain links TRBV6-1 with TRBJ2-2; tentatively, D is TRBD2 (6 bases). The CDR3 extends over 15 amino acids. V was cut by 7 bases and J by 3 bases, with 15 bases left in between. Germline CDR1 is MNHNS and CDR2 is SASEGT. The CDR3 DNA sequence: TGTGCCAGCAAACCTGCGGGAACGGACACCGGGGAGCTGTTTTTT. Translation: CASKPAGTDTGELFF.

This clone was observed once. This chain links TRBV15 with TRBJ1-5; perhaps TRBD1 as D (5 bases). The CDR3 extends over 14 amino acids. Germline V gene data show CDR1 as LNHNV and CDR2 as YYDKDF (reference sequence). Trimming removed 6 bases at V and 4 bases at J, with 13 bases between. The CDR3 protein is CATSYSGGNQPQHF. The CDR3 DNA is TGTGCCACCAGTTACTCCGGGGGTAATCAGCCCCAGCATTTT.

CDR3 nucleotide sequence: TGCGCCAGCAGCCTTGGATGGGGGCAGAGCACCTACGAGCAGTACTTC. Protein: CASSLGWGQSTYEQYF. The chain carries TRBV5-1 and TRBJ2-7; a possible D gene is TRBD1 (6 bases). This CDR3 has 16 amino acids. Germline assignment: CDR1 SGHRS and CDR2 YFSETQ. V lost 4 bases, J lost 2 bases, and 19 bases lay in between.

V is TRBV11-2 and J is TRBJ1-3; 8 nucleotides match TRBD1. After removal of 2 bases from V and 4 bases from J, the junction contained 1 base not matched to a gene. Germline CDR1 reads SGHAT; CDR2 reads FQNNGV. The length of the CDR3 is 14 residues. The CDR3 loop is CASSLRTGGNTIYF. The CDR3 coding sequence is TGTGCCAGCAGCTTACGGACAGGGGGAAACACCATATATTTT.

The CDR3 protein is CSVEGIQGKGGYEQYF. CDR3 nucleotides: TGCAGCGTTGAAGGAATCCAGGGAAAAGGGGGCTACGAGCAGTACTTC. The V call is TRBV29-1, the J call TRBJ2-7; a possible D gene is TRBD1 (6 bases). There are 16 residues in the CDR3. The V gene's germline CDR1 is SQVTM and CDR2 ANQGSEA. Deletions cut 1 base from V and 3 bases from J, with 19 bases between.